These 14 T cell receptor beta chains originate from one sample sequenced in a study of T-cell memory formation after mild COVID-19. TCRdb reanalysed the 5' RACE reads using MiXCR and keeps one entry per CDR3 protein. The sample records approximately 40,000 distinct CDR3 sequences, approximately 10% being singletons. Sample: PBMCs or a T cell subset sorted from them (not recorded which). The receptors shown here come from a man aged 18-30 years who had mild COVID-19 (a few samples of this study predate the infection). Cell type and time point are not known.

This clonotype was detected many times. The CDR3 bases are TGTGCCACCGCACAGGGGGCCCGAAATGGCTACACCTTC. Encoded protein: CATAQGARNGYTF. The chain employs TRBV7-9 and TRBJ1-2, with 9 bases lining up with TRBD1. Germline lookup yields CDR1 SEHNR and CDR2 FQNEAQ (reference sequence). The junction had 9 bases not matched to a gene; V was cut back by 10 bases and J by 6 bases. The CDR3 extends over 13 amino acids.

This clonotype has a count of ten or more. The CDR3 nucleotides are TGTGCCAGCAGCCTTGGACAGGGGATTCGCACAGATACGCAGTATTTT. It translates to CASSLGQGIRTDTQYF. This chain uses TRBV6-6 with TRBJ2-3, with 9 bases lining up with TRBD1. CDR1 MNHNY and CDR2 SVGAGI come from the germline V gene (reference sequence). The V and J ends lost 6 bases and 1 base, in that order; junction bases with no gene match: 8. This CDR3 comprises 16 residues.

This clonotype was picked up many times. As DNA, the CDR3 is TGTGCCAGCAGTTATGCGGGGACAGGAGATACGCAGTATTTT. Translated, it gives CASSYAGTGDTQYF. The rearrangement joins TRBV6-2 or TRBV6-3 to TRBJ2-3; the match to TRBD1 covers 8 bases. Unmatched junction bases numbered 4, after V lost 3 bases and J lost 5 bases. This CDR3 is built from 14 residues. Germline CDR1 and CDR2: MNHEY and SVGEGT.

The V and J genes are TRBV29-1 and TRBJ1-1, with D unresolved. The CDR3 has 13 residues. Deletions cut 4 bases from V and 0 bases from J, with 9 bases between. Germline V lookup: CDR1 SQVTM, CDR2 ANQGSEA. CDR3 nucleotide sequence: TGCAGCGTTGTGCCAGAAGTGAACACTGAAGCTTTCTTT. As protein: CSVVPEVNTEAFF.

This clonotype was counted many times. V and J are TRBV5-1 and TRBJ1-6, with a weak D call TRBD1 (5 bases). This CDR3 has 15 residues. CDR1 SGHRS and CDR2 YFSETQ come from the germline V gene. Trimming took 2 bases from V and 6 from J, leaving 12 bases between them. CDR3 bases: TGCGCCAGCAGCTTAGGGGAGGCTAGTAATTCACCCCTCCACTTT. As protein: CASSLGEASNSPLHF.

This clonotype was observed at least ten times. The V and J genes are TRBV6-5 and TRBJ1-6; D not resolved. Deletions cut 6 bases from V and 1 base from J, with 7 bases between. The CDR3 has 14 residues. Per germline, CDR1 MNHEY and CDR2 SVGAGI. The CDR3 protein is CASRPVSYNSPLHF. In DNA form, the CDR3 reads TGTGCCAGCAGGCCGGTATCCTATAATTCACCCCTCCACTTT.

This clonotype appeared many times. V gene TRBV6-4 combines with J gene TRBJ2-1, with D maybe TRBD2 (5 bases). CDR1 and CDR2 from the germline V gene are MRHNA and SNTAGT. This CDR3 is 13 amino acids long. V lost 8 bases to trimming and J lost 2 bases, with 10 bases between them. CDR3 in amino acids: CASSTNPYNEQFF. The CDR3 region has the DNA TGTGCCAGCTCGACTAACCCCTACAATGAGCAGTTCTTC.

Ten or more counts support this clonotype. The chain links TRBV12-3 or TRBV12-4 to TRBJ2-2; D perhaps matches TRBD2 (6 bases). V lost 6 bases and J 3 bases, leaving 11 bases between the germline ends. The CDR3 is made up of 14 amino acids. The CDR3 DNA reads TGTGCCAGCAGGCGGGGACTGGACACCGGGGAGCTGTTTTTT. Its protein product is CASRRGLDTGELFF.

The sample holds many counts of this clonotype. This chain joins TRBV20-1 and TRBJ1-1; no clear D. CDR3 size: 14 residues. Trimming removed 1 base from V and 4 bases from J, with 13 bases in between. CDR1 and CDR2 from the germline V gene are DFQATT and SNEGSKA (reference sequence). This CDR3 is CSARVSMGSTEAFF. The CDR3 nucleotides read TGCAGTGCTAGAGTCTCCATGGGGAGCACTGAAGCTTTCTTT.

This clonotype was counted at least ten times. The chain couples TRBV7-2 to TRBJ1-5; tentatively, D is TRBD1 (5 bases). The CDR3 length is 14 residues. From germline, CDR1 is SGHTA and CDR2 FQGNSA. Between the trimmed V and J ends, which lost 5 bases and 0 bases, there was a span of 8 bases. CDR3 nucleotide sequence: TGTGCCAGCAGCCTAGGGACTAGCAATCAGCCCCAGCATTTT. It yields the protein CASSLGTSNQPQHF.

This clonotype has at least ten counts. CDR3 region: CASSLASSSSYNEQFF. CDR3 nucleotides: TGCGCCAGCAGCTTGGCTAGCTCAAGCTCCTACAATGAGCAGTTCTTC. The V call is TRBV5-1, the J call TRBJ2-1; possibly TRBD2 for D (5 bases). The germline V and J ends were trimmed by 0 bases and 0 bases, with 10 bases remaining between them. The CDR3 contains 16 residues. Germline-derived CDR1 and CDR2 are SGHRS and YFSETQ.

This clonotype was counted at least ten times. This rearrangement joins TRBV5-6 to TRBJ2-7, with D hard to call. The CDR3 contains 12 residues. The germline CDR1 and CDR2 sequences are SGHDT and YYEEEE. The V end was cut by 0 bases, the J end by 7 bases, with 8 bases between. The CDR3 reads CASSLVVGEQYV. CDR3 sequence (DNA): TGTGCCAGCAGCTTGGTTGTGGGAGAGCAGTACGTC.

This clonotype showed up many times. J is TRBJ2-3 and V is TRBV5-1, with 15 bases that match TRBD2. Trimming removed 5 bases from V and 0 bases from J; junction bases left unmatched: 4. The CDR3 has 17 residues. Germline CDR1 is SGHRS and CDR2 is YFSETQ. The CDR3 DNA sequence: TGCGCCAGCAGATGGACTAGCGGGGGGGGTAGCACAGATACGCAGTATTTT. Its translation: CASRWTSGGGSTDTQYF.

This clonotype appeared many times. The genes are TRBV4-1 and TRBJ2-5; the D gene is possibly TRBD2 (5 bases). Trimming pared 1 base from V and 2 bases from J, leaving 14 bases between. This CDR3 region has 16 residues. Germline V gene sequence: CDR1 MGHRA, CDR2 YSYEKL. CDR3 coding DNA: TGCGCCAGCAGCCAAGGAGAGGGAGAGGGACAAGAGACCCAGTACTTC. Translation: CASSQGEGEGQETQYF.